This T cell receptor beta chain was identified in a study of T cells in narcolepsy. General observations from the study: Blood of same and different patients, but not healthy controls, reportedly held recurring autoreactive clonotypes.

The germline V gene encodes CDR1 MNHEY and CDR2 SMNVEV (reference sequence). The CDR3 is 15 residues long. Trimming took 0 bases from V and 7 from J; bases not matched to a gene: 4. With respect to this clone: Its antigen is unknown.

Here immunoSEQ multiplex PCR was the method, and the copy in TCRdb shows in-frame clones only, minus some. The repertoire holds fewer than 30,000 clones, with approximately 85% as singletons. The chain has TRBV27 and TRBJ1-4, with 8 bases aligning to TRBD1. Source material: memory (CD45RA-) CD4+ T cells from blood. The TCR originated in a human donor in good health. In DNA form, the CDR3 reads TGTGCCAGCAGTTTATCCAAAGACAGGGGTGAAAAACTGTTTTTT. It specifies CASSLSKDRGEKLFF.